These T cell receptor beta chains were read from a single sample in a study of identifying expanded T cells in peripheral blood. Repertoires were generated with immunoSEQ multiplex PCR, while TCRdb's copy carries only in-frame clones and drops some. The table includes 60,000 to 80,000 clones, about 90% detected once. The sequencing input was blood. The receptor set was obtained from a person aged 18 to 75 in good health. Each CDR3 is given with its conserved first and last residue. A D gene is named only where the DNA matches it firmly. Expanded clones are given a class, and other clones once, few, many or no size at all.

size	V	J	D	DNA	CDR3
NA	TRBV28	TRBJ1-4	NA	TGTGCCAGCAGTTTTGGGCCTTCGGGGGAAAAACTGTTTTTT	CASSFGPSGEKLFF
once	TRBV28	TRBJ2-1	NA	TGTGCCAGCAGTTTATTGCAGCGGGACAATGAGCAGTTCTTC	CASSLLQRDNEQFF
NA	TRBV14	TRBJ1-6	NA	TGTGCCAGCAGCCAAGTCACAGGGTTTTTCCATTCACCCCTCCACTTT	CASSQVTGFFHSPLHF
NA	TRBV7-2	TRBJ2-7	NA	TGTGCCAGCGGACATTTTGTTGGAGAGCAGTACTTC	CASGHFVGEQYF
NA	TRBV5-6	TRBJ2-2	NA	TGTGCCAGCAGCCCATCGGGGTCGCCGAACACCGGGGAGCTGTTTTTT	CASSPSGSPNTGELFF
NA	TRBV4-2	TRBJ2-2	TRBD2	TGTGCCAGCAGCCAGGACGAGGGACTAGCGGGGCTCGCCGGGGAGCTGTTTTTT	CASSQDEGLAGLAGELFF
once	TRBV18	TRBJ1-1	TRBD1	TGTGCCAGCTCACCCGGACAGGTGAACACTGAAGCTTTCTTT	CASSPGQVNTEAFF
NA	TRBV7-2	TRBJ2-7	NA	TGTGCCAGCAGCTTAGGCAGGATCTACGAGCAGTACTTC	CASSLGRIYEQYF
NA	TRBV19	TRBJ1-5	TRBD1	TGTGCCAGTACTATAGGGACAGGGGGCAATCAGCCCCAGCATTTT	CASTIGTGGNQPQHF
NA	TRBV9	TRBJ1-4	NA	TGTGCCAGCAGCTCAGTGGGCCGGCTTAATGAAAAACTGTTTTTT	CASSSVGRLNEKLFF
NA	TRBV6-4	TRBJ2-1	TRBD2	TGTGCCAGGCCTAGCGGGCCTATATACAATGAGCAGTTCTTC	CARPSGPIYNEQFF
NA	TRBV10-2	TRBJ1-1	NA	TGCGCCAGCAGTGAAGACCGAGACACTGAAGCTTTCTTT	CASSEDRDTEAFF
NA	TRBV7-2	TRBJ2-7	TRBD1	TGTGCCAGCAGCCCCCGTTTGTTACAGGGGACCGAGCAGTACTTC	CASSPRLLQGTEQYF
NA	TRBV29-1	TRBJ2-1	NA	TGCAGCGCTGCCGGGGTCGTTCGGGAGCAGTTCTTC	CSAAGVVREQFF
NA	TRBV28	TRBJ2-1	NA	TGTGCCAGCAGTTTGGCGCGCGCCCGGTTCTTC	CASSLARARFF
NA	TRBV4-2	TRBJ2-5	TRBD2	TGTGCCAGCAGCCAAGATCGTATAGCGGGGGAGGAGACCCAGTACTTC	CASSQDRIAGEETQYF